A single sample gave rise to the 24 T cell receptor beta chains below, sequenced in a study of vaccination and CD4 T cells after COVID-19. These TCRs are of unknown antigen specificity. The treatment: approximately nine-day PBMC culture with coronavirus spike peptide pools or control peptides (ViraFEST assay). Cultured CD4+ T-cell DNA underwent Oncomine TCR Beta short-read sequencing. From the PCR reads, TCRdb called clonotypes with MiXCR, one entry per CDR3 protein. The repertoire holds 13,000 to 15,000 distinct CDR3 sequences, with 50% to 75% as singletons. The specimen sequenced was CD4+ T cells from blood, cultured in vitro. The receptors stem from a human donor who had recovered from COVID-19.

This clonotype has more than one count but fewer than ten. The chain couples TRBV10-3 to TRBJ1-2; tentative D call: TRBD1 (5 bases). Trimming shortened V by 7 bases and J by 5 bases, and 11 bases separated the two germline ends. The CDR3 runs 12 residues. The germline gives CDR1 ENHRY, CDR2 SYGVKD. The chain's CDR3 is CAINRDEYGYTF. CDR3 nucleotide sequence: TGTGCCATCAATCGGGACGAGTATGGCTACACCTTC.

This CDR3 reads CASSRGPNTGELFF. The CDR3 bases are TGTGCCAGCAGCAGGGGCCCTAACACCGGGGAGCTGTTTTTT. This chain joins TRBV2 and TRBJ2-2; D might be TRBD1 (6 bases). Deletions cut 6 bases from V and 2 bases from J, with 10 bases between. The length of the CDR3 is 14 residues. Germline V gene sequence: CDR1 SNHLY, CDR2 FYNNEI.

By its share, this clonotype is medium-sized (0.01 to 0.1%). A read error may account for a junction end that differs from germline. J is TRBJ2-7 and V is TRBV12-3 or TRBV12-4, with a tentative D call TRBD2 (5 bases). This CDR3 has 11 amino acids. This CDR3 is CASSESGSPLF. CDR3 bases: TGTGCCAGCAGTGAATCGGGGAGTCCCCTCTTC.

V gene TRBV20-1 combines with J gene TRBJ2-5; tentative D call: TRBD1 (5 bases). Deletions cut 4 bases from V and 6 bases from J, with 30 bases between. In germline, CDR1 is DFQATT, CDR2 SNEGSKA (reference sequence). The CDR3 is made up of 18 amino acids. Here the CDR3 DNA reads TGCAGTGCTACAAGACAGTCCTTTTCCCTTGGTTTGGGGAAGACCCAGTACTTC. It encodes CSATRQSFSLGLGKTQYF.

The chain has TRBV11-2 and TRBJ2-3; TRBD1 matches 7 bases. With 2 bases clipped from V and 1 base from J, the junction kept 3 bases outside the gene matches. This CDR3 comprises 15 residues. Germline V CDR1 and CDR2: SGHAT, FQNNGV. The CDR3 is CASSLTGVGTDTQYF. In DNA form, the CDR3 reads TGTGCCAGCAGCTTAACAGGGGTGGGCACAGATACGCAGTATTTT.

In DNA form, the CDR3 reads TGTGCCACCTCGACAGGGGGGGAGAGCACTGAAGCTTTCTTT. Translated, it gives CATSTGGESTEAFF. This sequence joins TRBV6-1 and TRBJ1-1; 9 positions agree with TRBD1. The V gene end was trimmed by 10 bases and the J gene end by 4 bases; junction bases not matched to a gene: 10. Per germline, CDR1 MNHNS and CDR2 SASEGT. The CDR3 runs to 14 residues.

The chain links TRBV20-1 to TRBJ1-3; 7 nucleotides match TRBD1. Germline assignment: CDR1 DFQATT and CDR2 SNEGSKA (reference sequence). The CDR3 contains 16 residues. V shed 7 bases, J shed 0 bases, and the junction held 12 bases outside the gene matches. Here the CDR3 DNA reads TGCAGTGGGACCGGGACAGCATCTTTCTCTGGAAACACCATATATTTT. It translates to CSGTGTASFSGNTIYF.

This rearrangement joins TRBV20-1 to TRBJ2-2; possible D gene TRBD2, 5 bases. The CDR3 covers 14 residues. The V gene's germline CDR1 is DFQATT and CDR2 SNEGSKA (reference sequence). Deletions cut 3 bases from V and 2 bases from J, with 10 bases between. The CDR3 spells CSASFGLNTGELFF. CDR3 in DNA: TGCAGTGCTAGTTTCGGACTTAACACCGGGGAGCTGTTTTTT.

The V call is TRBV27, the J call TRBJ2-1; unclear D gene. Trimming took 5 bases from V and 9 from J, leaving 11 bases between them. CDR3 length: 12 residues. Per germline, CDR1 MNHEY and CDR2 SMNVEV (reference sequence). The CDR3 region is CASSPTLGEQFF. DNA of the CDR3: TGTGCCAGCAGTCCGACGTTGGGTGAGCAGTTCTTC.

This clonotype was counted once. The rearrangement joins TRBV5-1 to TRBJ2-5, with a possible D match to TRBD1 (7 bases). This CDR3 has 15 residues. The germline gives CDR1 SGHRS, CDR2 YFSETQ. V lost 3 bases to trimming and J lost 4 bases, with 16 bases between them. The CDR3 DNA is TGCGCCAGCAGCTGGGGCTCAGGGGGAGGAGAGACCCAGTACTTC. Translation gives CASSWGSGGGETQYF.

V and J are TRBV9 and TRBJ1-3; maybe TRBD1 (5 bases). V lost 6 bases and J 0 bases, leaving 16 bases between the germline ends. The CDR3 extends over 16 amino acids. CDR1 and CDR2 (germline): SGDLS, YYNGEE. CDR3 nucleotide sequence: TGTGCCAGCAAACCTCCACAGGATAGCTCTGGAAACACCATATATTTT. It codes for CASKPPQDSSGNTIYF.

This CDR3 is CASAPLLAPSYEQYF. CDR3 nucleotides: TGTGCCAGCGCCCCCCTTTTGGCACCCTCCTACGAGCAGTACTTC. The chain couples TRBV28 to TRBJ2-7, with D hard to call. CDR1 MDHEN and CDR2 SYDVKM come from the germline V gene. Trimming took 8 bases from V and 0 from J, leaving 17 bases between them. This CDR3 is built from 15 residues.

The V and J genes are TRBV10-1 and TRBJ2-7; D is tentatively TRBD1 or TRBD2 (5 bases each). The ends were cut back, 9 bases at V and 4 bases at J, with 16 bases in the middle. CDR3 length: 13 amino acids. Germline CDR1 is WNHNN and CDR2 is SYGVQD (reference sequence). This CDR3 reads CASPVLGDYEQYF. The CDR3 DNA sequence: TGCGCCAGTCCAGTCCTGGGGGATTACGAGCAGTACTTC.

This clonotype was seen more than once but under ten times. The chain combines TRBV11-2 with TRBJ1-1; D remains ambiguous. The V gene's germline CDR1 is SGHAT and CDR2 FQNNGV. CDR3 size: 13 residues. CDR3 sequence reads: CAARAQKNTEAFF. CDR3 bases: TGTGCGGCCCGGGCACAAAAGAACACTGAAGCTTTCTTT.

This rearrangement joins TRBV9 to TRBJ2-4, with 7 nucleotides matching TRBD2. The CDR3 is 13 residues long. CDR1 is SGDLS, CDR2 YYNGEE, per germline. V trimming: 2 bases; J trimming: 9 bases; junction bases outside the gene matches: 5. CDR3 DNA sequence: TGTGCCAGCAGCGTGGTAGGGGAGGGCATTCAGTACTTC. Its translation: CASSVVGEGIQYF.

The chain employs TRBV20-1 and TRBJ1-5; D possibly corresponds to TRBD1 (5 bases). Germline V gives CDR1 DFQATT, CDR2 SNEGSKA (reference sequence). The CDR3 consists of 16 residues. V dropped 2 bases and J dropped 1 base, with 15 bases sitting between them. The CDR3 DNA is TGCAGTGCTAGACAGGGAGGAGGGAGAAGCAATCAGCCCCAGCATTTT. Translating it yields CSARQGGGRSNQPQHF.

V usage is TRBV4-1 and J usage is TRBJ2-3, with D possibly matching TRBD2 (6 bases). The CDR3 consists of 16 residues. V gave up 3 bases and J gave up 4 bases, with 17 bases separating them. From germline, CDR1 is MGHRA and CDR2 YSYEKL. The CDR3 loop reads CASSQDQGGISDTQYF. Here the CDR3 DNA reads TGCGCCAGCAGCCAGGACCAGGGAGGCATCTCAGATACGCAGTATTTT.

J is TRBJ1-2 and V is TRBV6-5; possible D gene TRBD1, 6 bases. V dropped 1 base and J dropped 6 bases, with 15 bases sitting between them. Germline loops: CDR1 MNHEY, CDR2 SVGAGI. The CDR3 length is 15 residues. In DNA form, the CDR3 reads TGTGCCAGCAGTTACTGGCCCCCAGGGGCCGATGGCTACACCTTC. This gives the protein CASSYWPPGADGYTF.

The J gene is TRBJ2-4, the V gene TRBV2; either TRBD1 or TRBD2 may fit D (6 bases each). Germline V lookup: CDR1 SNHLY, CDR2 FYNNEI. Trimming removed 8 bases from V and 0 bases from J, with 17 bases in between. The CDR3 has 16 residues. CDR3 sequence (DNA): TGTGCCAGCGGGACTGCAGGGGCACAAGCCAAAAACATTCAGTACTTC. Translating gives CASGTAGAQAKNIQYF.

This clonotype was seen a single time. Relative to the germline gene, one junction end is altered; a read error may explain this. V and J are TRBV7-7 and TRBJ2-5, with TRBD1 as a possible D gene (5 bases). The CDR3 spans 15 residues. CDR1 SSHAT and CDR2 FNYEAQ come from the germline V gene (reference sequence). For the CDR3, the DNA is TGTGCTAGCAGCTTAGGGGCAGCTCTCCGGGAGACCCAGTACTTC. It encodes CASSLGAALRETQYF.

By frequency in the sample, this clonotype is large. The chain uses TRBV6-1 and TRBJ1-4, with 9 nucleotides matching TRBD1. The CDR3 extends over 14 amino acids. V shed 4 bases and J 3 bases; nucleotides not matched to a gene: 0. Germline V lookup: CDR1 MNHNS, CDR2 SASEGT. For the CDR3, the DNA is TGTGCCAGCAGTGGACAGGGGGCTAATGAAAAACTGTTTTTT. This encodes CASSGQGANEKLFF.

The chain couples TRBV11-3 to TRBJ2-3; TRBD1 matches at 10 bases. The germline gives CDR1 SGHNT, CDR2 YENEEA. The V gene end was trimmed by 5 bases and the J gene end by 4 bases; junction bases not matched to a gene: 3. The CDR3 is 14 residues long. The CDR3 sequence is CASSPGQGADTQYF. CDR3 sequence (DNA): TGTGCCAGCAGCCCCGGACAGGGGGCAGATACGCAGTATTTT.

The rearrangement uses TRBV12-3 or TRBV12-4 and TRBJ2-5, with a possible D match to TRBD2 (6 bases). CDR3 length equals 15 residues. V was trimmed by 3 bases and J by 1 base, leaving 12 bases between them. CDR3 nucleotides: TGTGCCAGCAGTTTGGCGGGGTGGGCCCAAGAGACCCAGTACTTC. The encoded protein is CASSLAGWAQETQYF.

This clonotype appeared a few times. J is TRBJ1-2 and V is TRBV6-1; a possible D gene is TRBD1 (5 bases). V dropped 6 bases and J dropped 8 bases, with 16 bases sitting between them. The CDR3 is 13 amino acids. Germline CDR1 and CDR2: MNHNS and SASEGT. The CDR3 sequence: CASSTGEVGGYTF. In nucleotides, the CDR3 is TGTGCCAGCAGCACGGGGGAGGTAGGCGGCTACACCTTC.